This TCR beta chain was documented in a study of blood T cell repertoires in COVID-19. This CDR3 comprises 16 residues. The germline CDR1 and CDR2 sequences are SGHAT and FQNNGV. Losses at the gene ends were 5 bases for V and 1 base for J; bases not matched to a gene: 7. Under the authors' procedure: The authors estimated nucleated cell counts from reference gene primer amplification. Sequencing was performed with immunoSEQ multiplex PCR; in TCRdb, only in-frame clones are kept and a portion is missing. The V and J calls and clone size are taken from that table; D and trimming were inferred from the DNA. Among a few hundred thousand clones listed, about 87% were seen once.

The genes are TRBV11-2 and TRBJ2-3, with TRBD2 identical over 9 bases. The specimen sequenced was peripheral blood. This TCR came from a woman aged 45-60 years with COVID-19, enrolled during active disease. The CDR3 DNA sequence: TGTGCCAGCAGCCCTCGCGGGGGGGCCGGCACAGATACGCAGTATTTT. Its protein product is CASSPRGGAGTDTQYF.